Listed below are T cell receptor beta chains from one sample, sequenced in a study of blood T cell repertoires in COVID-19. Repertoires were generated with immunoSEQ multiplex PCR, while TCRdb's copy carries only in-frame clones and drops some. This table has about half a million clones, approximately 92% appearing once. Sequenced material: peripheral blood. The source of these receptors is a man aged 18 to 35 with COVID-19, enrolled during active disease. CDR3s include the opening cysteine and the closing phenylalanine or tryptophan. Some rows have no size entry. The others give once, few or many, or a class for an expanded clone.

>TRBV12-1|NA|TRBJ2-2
CASSLAGGVPGELFF
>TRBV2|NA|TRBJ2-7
CASSARTSGTYEQYF
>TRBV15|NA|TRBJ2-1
CATSRGQGSNEQFF
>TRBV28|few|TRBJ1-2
CATSRQAGYGYTF
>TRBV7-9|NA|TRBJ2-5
CASSPAGRQETQYF
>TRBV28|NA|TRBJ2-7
CASSLTSGGEQYF
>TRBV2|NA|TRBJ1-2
CASSSLNGGESGYTF
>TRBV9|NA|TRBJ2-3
CASSVARVADTQYF
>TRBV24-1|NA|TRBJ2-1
CATSDTGTSGSKDEQFF
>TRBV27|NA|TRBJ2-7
CASSLSGLASSYEQYF
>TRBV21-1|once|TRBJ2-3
CASGKIAGSTDTQYF
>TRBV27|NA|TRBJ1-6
CASSWGGLDSPLHF
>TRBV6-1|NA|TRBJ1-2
CASSELRVDTF
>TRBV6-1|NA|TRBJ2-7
CASREASGAYEQYF
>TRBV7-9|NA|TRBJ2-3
CASSFTSGKGTDTQYF
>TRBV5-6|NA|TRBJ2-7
CASSLWATAYEQYF
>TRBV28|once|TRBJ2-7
CASSFSLRTASYEQYF
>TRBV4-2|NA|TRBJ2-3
CASSPRGGPGADTQYF
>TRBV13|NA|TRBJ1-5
CASSLSSYQPQHF
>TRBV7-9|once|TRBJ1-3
CASSLGTGKSGNTIYF
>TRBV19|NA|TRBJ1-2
CASRTQGDYGYTF
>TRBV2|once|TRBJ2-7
CAGRGLAGGTYEQYF
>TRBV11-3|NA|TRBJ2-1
CASSLSQAGGDEQFF
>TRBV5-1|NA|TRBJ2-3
CASQEGGTDTQYF
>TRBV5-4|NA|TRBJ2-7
CASSLGPSFYEQYF
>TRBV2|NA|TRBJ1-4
CASSPDRDNEKLFF
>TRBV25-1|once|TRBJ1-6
CASRPGQGVYNSPLHF
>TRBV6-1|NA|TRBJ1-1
CASSETANTEAFF
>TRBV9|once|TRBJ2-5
CASSAGGGYQETQYF
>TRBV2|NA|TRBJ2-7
CASRYPGSDEQYF
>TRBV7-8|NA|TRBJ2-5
CASSSTEIQETQYF
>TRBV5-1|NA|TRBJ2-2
CASSLGLASTGELFF
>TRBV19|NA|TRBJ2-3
CASSIRATSTDTQYF
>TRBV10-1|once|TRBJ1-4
CASSDSREASPGAEKLFF
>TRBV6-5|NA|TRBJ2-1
CASSSGLAGGVEQFF
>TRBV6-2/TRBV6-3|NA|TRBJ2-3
CASSYQTHTSTDTQYF
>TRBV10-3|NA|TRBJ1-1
CAISESQPAQAFF
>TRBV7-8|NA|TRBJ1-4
CASSPDYATNEKLFF
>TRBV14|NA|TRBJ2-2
CASSQDYRSGELFF
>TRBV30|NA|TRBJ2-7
CGGTSGRYEQYF
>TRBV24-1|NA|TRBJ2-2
CATSAGTATGELFF
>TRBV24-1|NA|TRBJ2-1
CATSDSTPGVLEQFF
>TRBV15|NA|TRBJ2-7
CATSRDRGQGPLNEQYF
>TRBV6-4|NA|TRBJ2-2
CASAAVGDTGELFF
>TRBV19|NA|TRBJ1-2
CASSAGTGLYGYTF
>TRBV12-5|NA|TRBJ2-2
CASGLATSGGAYTGELFF
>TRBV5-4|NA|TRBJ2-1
CASSLEGGRAYNEQFF
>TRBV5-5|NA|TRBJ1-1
CASSSVRGNTEAFF
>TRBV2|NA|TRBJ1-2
CASRDGTPGIGYGYTF
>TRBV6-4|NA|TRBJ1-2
CASSDLRQGLVNYGYTF
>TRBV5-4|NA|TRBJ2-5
CASSQTSGYQETQYF
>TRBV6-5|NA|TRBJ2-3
CASWKRGTDTQYF
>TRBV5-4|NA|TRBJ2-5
CASSLGQEETQYF
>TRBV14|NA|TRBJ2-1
CASSHVAASYNEQFF
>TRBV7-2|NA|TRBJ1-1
CASSLGGTGLNTEAFF
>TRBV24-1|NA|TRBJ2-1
CATSEISLANNEQFF
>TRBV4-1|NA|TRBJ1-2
CASSPIRQGDDYGYTF
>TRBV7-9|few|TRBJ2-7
CASSPTSGRSYEQYF
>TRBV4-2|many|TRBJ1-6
CASSQGPGGTTYNSPLHF